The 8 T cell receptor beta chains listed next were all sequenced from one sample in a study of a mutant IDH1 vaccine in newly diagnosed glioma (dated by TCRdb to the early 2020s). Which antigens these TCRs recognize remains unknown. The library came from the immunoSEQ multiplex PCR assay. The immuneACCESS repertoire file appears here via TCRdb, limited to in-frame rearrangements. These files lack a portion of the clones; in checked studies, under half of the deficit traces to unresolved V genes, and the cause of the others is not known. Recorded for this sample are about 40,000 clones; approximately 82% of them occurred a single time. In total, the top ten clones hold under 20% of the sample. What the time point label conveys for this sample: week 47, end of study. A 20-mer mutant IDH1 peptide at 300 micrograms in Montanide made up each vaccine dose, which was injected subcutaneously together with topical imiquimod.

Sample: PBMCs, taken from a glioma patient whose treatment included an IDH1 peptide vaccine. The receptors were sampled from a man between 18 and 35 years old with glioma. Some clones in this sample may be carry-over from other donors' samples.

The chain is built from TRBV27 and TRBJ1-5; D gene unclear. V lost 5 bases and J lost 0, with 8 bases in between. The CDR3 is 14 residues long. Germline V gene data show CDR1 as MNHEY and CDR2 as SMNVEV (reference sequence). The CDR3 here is CASSEKYSNQPQHF. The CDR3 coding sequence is TGTGCCAGCAGTGAAAAATATAGCAATCAGCCCCAGCATTTT.

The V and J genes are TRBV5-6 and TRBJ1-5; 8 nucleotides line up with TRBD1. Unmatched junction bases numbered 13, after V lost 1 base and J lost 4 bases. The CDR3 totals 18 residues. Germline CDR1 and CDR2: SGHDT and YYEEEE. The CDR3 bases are TGTGCCAGCAGCTTGTTGGGGCCCTTACAGGGGGGAAATCAGCCCCAGCATTTT. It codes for CASSLLGPLQGGNQPQHF.

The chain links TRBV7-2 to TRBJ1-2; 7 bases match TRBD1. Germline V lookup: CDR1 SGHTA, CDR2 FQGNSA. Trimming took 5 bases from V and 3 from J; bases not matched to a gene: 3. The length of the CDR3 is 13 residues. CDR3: CASSLDRDYGYTF. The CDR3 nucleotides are TGTGCCAGCAGCCTTGACAGGGACTATGGCTACACCTTC.

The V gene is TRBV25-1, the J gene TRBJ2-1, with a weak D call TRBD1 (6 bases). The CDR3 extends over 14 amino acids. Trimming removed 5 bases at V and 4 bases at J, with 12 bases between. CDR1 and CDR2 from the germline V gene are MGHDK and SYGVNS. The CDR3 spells CASSRDTRYNEQFF. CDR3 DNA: TGTGCCAGCAGTAGGGACACCCGGTACAATGAGCAGTTCTTC.

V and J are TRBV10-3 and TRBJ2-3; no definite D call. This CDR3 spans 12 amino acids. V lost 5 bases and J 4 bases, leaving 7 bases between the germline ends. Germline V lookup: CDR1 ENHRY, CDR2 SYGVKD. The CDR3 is CAISFSADTQYF. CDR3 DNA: TGTGCCATCAGTTTCTCGGCAGATACGCAGTATTTT.

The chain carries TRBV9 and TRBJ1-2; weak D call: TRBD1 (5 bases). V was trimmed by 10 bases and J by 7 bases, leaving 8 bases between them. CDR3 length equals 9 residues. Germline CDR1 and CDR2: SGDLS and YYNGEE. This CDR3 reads CAWGGGYTF. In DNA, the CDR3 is TGTGCCTGGGGGGGTGGCTACACCTTC.

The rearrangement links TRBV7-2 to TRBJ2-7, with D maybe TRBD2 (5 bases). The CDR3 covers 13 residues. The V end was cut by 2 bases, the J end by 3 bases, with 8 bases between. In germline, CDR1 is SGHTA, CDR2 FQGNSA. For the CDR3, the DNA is TGTGCCAGCAGCTTATTTGCGGGCTACGAGCAGTACTTC. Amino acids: CASSLFAGYEQYF.

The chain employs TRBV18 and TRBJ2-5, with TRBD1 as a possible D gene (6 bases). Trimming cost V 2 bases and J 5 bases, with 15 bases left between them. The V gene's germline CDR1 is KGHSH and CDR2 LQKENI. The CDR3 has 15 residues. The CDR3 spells CASSPISGTWETQYF. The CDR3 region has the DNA TGTGCCAGCTCACCAATATCCGGGACATGGGAGACCCAGTACTTC. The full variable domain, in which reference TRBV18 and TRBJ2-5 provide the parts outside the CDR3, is NAGVMQNPRHLVRRRGQEARLRCSPMKGHSHVYWYRQLPEEGLKFMVYLQKENIIDESGMPKERFSAEFPKEGPSILRIQQVVRGDSAAYFCASSPISGTWETQYFGPGTRLLVL.